There are a few counts of the clone carrying this T cell receptor (beta chain). Its cognate antigen is unknown. This sample is part of a study of identical twins. Study results and limitations: Twins showed weaker excess sharing in their beta out-of-frame sequences.

Each CDR3 protein gets one entry after TCRdb re-called the 5' RACE reads with MiXCR. Counted here are 400,000 to 650,000 distinct CDR3 sequences, about 20% occurring once; the ten biggest clones make up around 0.9%. The CDR3 sequence is 14 residues long. The germline V gene has CDR1 DFQATT and CDR2 SNEGSKA (reference sequence). With 3 bases clipped from V and 7 bases from J, the junction kept 9 bases outside the gene matches. The data also belong to a second study, concerning T cells expressing NK-cell markers.

The source material was CD4+ T cells sorted from blood. The receptor was isolated from a woman aged 18-35 years in good health. V is TRBV20-1 and J is TRBJ2-1; 7 nucleotides match TRBD2. The CDR3 protein is CSASGSGKLNEQFF. The CDR3 DNA sequence: TGCAGTGCTAGTGGCAGCGGGAAGCTTAATGAGCAGTTCTTC.